Each of the 18 T cell receptor beta chains below was sequenced from the same sample in a study of blood T cell repertoires in COVID-19. Repertoires were generated with immunoSEQ multiplex PCR, while TCRdb's copy carries only in-frame clones and drops some. This table has about 27,000 clones, 88% appearing once. The sample taken for sequencing was peripheral blood. All receptors derive from a woman aged 50 to 60 with active COVID-19.

The CDR3 loop reads CASSSTRGMVGYTF. The CDR3, as DNA: TGTGCCAGCAGTTCAACTAGGGGGATGGTTGGCTACACCTTC. The chain employs TRBV28 and TRBJ1-2; tentative D call: TRBD1 (6 bases). The V end was cut by 4 bases, the J end by 7 bases, with 16 bases between. CDR1 is MDHEN, CDR2 SYDVKM, per germline. The CDR3 runs 14 residues.

CDR3 DNA: TGTGCCAGCAGCAAGAACAGGGGGCGCAAAGATACGCAGTATTTT. Its protein product is CASSKNRGRKDTQYF. This chain joins TRBV5-6 and TRBJ2-3, with 9 bases aligning to TRBD1. The CDR3 is made up of 15 amino acids. The germline V gene encodes CDR1 SGHDT and CDR2 YYEEEE. The junction had 8 bases not matched to a gene; V was cut back by 4 bases and J by 5 bases.

The rearrangement joins TRBV30 to TRBJ2-2, with TRBD2 matching over 7 bases. In germline, CDR1 is GTSNPN, CDR2 SVGIG (reference sequence). This CDR3 is 15 amino acids long. The junction had 5 bases not matched to a gene; V was cut back by 0 bases and J by 4 bases. The chain's CDR3 is CAWSVQAGSTGELFF. The CDR3 DNA is TGTGCCTGGAGTGTACAAGCGGGGAGCACCGGGGAGCTGTTTTTT.

J is TRBJ2-1 and V is TRBV6-6, with no clear D. CDR1 is MNHNY and CDR2 is SVGAGI in the germline V gene (reference sequence). Trimming removed 2 bases from V and 4 bases from J, with 9 bases in between. The CDR3 consists of 14 residues. In DNA form, the CDR3 reads TGTGCCAGCAGTTACCGTGTGGCATACAATGAGCAGTTCTTC. Translated: CASSYRVAYNEQFF.

This chain joins TRBV7-9 and TRBJ1-1; D perhaps matches TRBD1 (6 bases). The V end was cut by 0 bases, the J end by 11 bases, with 13 bases between. The CDR3 has 13 residues. Germline CDR1 is SEHNR and CDR2 is FQNEAQ (reference sequence). The CDR3 spells CASSLAQGGYAFF. As DNA, the CDR3 is TGTGCCAGCAGCTTAGCGCAAGGGGGTTACGCTTTCTTT.

The chain recombines TRBV4-1 with TRBJ2-3; 9 bases are shared with TRBD1. This CDR3 is 15 amino acids long. CDR1 and CDR2 (germline): MGHRA, YSYEKL. V dropped 0 bases and J dropped 8; count of bases not matched to a gene: 6. The CDR3 DNA sequence: TGCGCCAGCAGCCAAGATCGGGGACAGGGAGGTACGCAGTATTTT. This encodes CASSQDRGQGGTQYF.

J is TRBJ1-2 and V is TRBV6-8, with a possible D match to TRBD1 (5 bases). This CDR3 is built from 14 residues. The V and J ends lost 8 bases and 3 bases respectively, with 16 bases between them. CDR1 MNHGY and CDR2 SAAAGT come from the germline V gene. In DNA form, the CDR3 reads TGTGCCAGCCAACTTCGCCAGGGCGACTATGGCTACACCTTC. Protein sequence: CASQLRQGDYGYTF.

The chain carries TRBV18 and TRBJ1-1; a possible D gene is TRBD1 (6 bases). Per germline, CDR1 KGHSH and CDR2 LQKENI. The CDR3 runs to 15 residues. Trimming took 1 base from V and 6 from J, leaving 15 bases between them. CDR3 loop: CASSPLLAPGAEAFF. CDR3 in DNA: TGTGCCAGCTCACCACTTCTCGCCCCAGGGGCTGAAGCTTTCTTT.

The V call is TRBV28, the J call TRBJ2-7; D unclear. The germline V gene has CDR1 MDHEN and CDR2 SYDVKM. The CDR3 runs 14 residues. The ends were cut back, 2 bases at V and 2 bases at J, with 10 bases in the middle. As DNA, the CDR3 is TGTGCCAGCAGTTTACCGCGGAGCCCCTACGAGCAGTACTTC. Translation gives CASSLPRSPYEQYF.

The rearrangement joins TRBV5-1 to TRBJ1-6; 7 bases are a match to TRBD1. J gave up 5 bases and V 2 bases, and 4 bases lay outside the gene matches. Germline V gives CDR1 SGHRS, CDR2 YFSETQ. CDR3 length equals 15 residues. DNA for the CDR3: TGCGCCAGCAGCTTTTCCGGGACAGATAATTCACCCCTCCACTTT. This codes for CASSFSGTDNSPLHF.

The J gene is TRBJ1-1, the V gene TRBV18; TRBD1 is a possible D gene (5 bases). Trimming stripped 0 bases from V and 4 bases from J, with 9 bases between. This CDR3 contains 14 residues. From germline, CDR1 is KGHSH and CDR2 LQKENI. This chain's CDR3 is CASSPPGGGTEAFF. In DNA, the CDR3 is TGTGCCAGCTCACCACCGGGGGGTGGCACTGAAGCTTTCTTT.

The gene calls are TRBV7-9 and TRBJ1-2; 8 positions match TRBD1. CDR1 and CDR2 from the germline V gene are SEHNR and FQNEAQ (reference sequence). The CDR3 contains 17 residues. Trimming took 6 bases from V and 5 from J; bases not matched to a gene: 17. In DNA form, the CDR3 reads TGTGCCAGCAGACGCGACAGGGGTACCTCTACCGTTTATGGCTACACCTTC. It specifies CASRRDRGTSTVYGYTF.

V gene TRBV7-8 combines with J gene TRBJ1-1; D perhaps matches TRBD1 (6 bases). The CDR3 covers 15 residues. V was pared by 5 bases and J by 5 bases, with 18 bases between. Germline V gives CDR1 SGHVS, CDR2 FQNEAQ. DNA of the CDR3: TGTGCCAGCAGCGCAGACAGGCATTTGACGACTGAAGCTTTCTTT. It codes for CASSADRHLTTEAFF.

V gene TRBV7-2 combines with J gene TRBJ2-7; 8 bases align to TRBD2. This CDR3 is built from 15 residues. Germline lookup yields CDR1 SGHTA and CDR2 FQGNSA. The trim removed 4 bases at V and 2 bases at J, leaving 7 bases unmatched. The CDR3 loop reads CASSSTGGPPYEQYF. DNA for the CDR3: TGTGCCAGCAGCTCAACGGGAGGGCCCCCCTACGAGCAGTACTTC.

The J gene is TRBJ1-3, the V gene TRBV28; D remains ambiguous. The length of the CDR3 is 13 residues. The V end lost 3 bases, the J end lost 7 bases, and 10 bases lay between the germline ends. Germline values: CDR1 MDHEN, CDR2 SYDVKM. This CDR3 reads CASSFRGRNTIYF. The CDR3 DNA reads TGTGCCAGCAGTTTTAGAGGGAGGAACACCATATATTTT. Looking up the rest from reference TRBV28 and TRBJ1-3 gives the full variable domain: DVKVTQSSRYLVKRTGEKVFLECVQDMDHENMFWYRQDPGLGLRLIYFSYDVKMKEKGDIPEGYSVSREKKERFSLILESASTNQTSMYLCASSFRGRNTIYFGEGSWLTVV.

The CDR3, as DNA: TGTGCCAGCAGCGTAGAGGTTAGCGGGAGCCCTCACAATGAGCAGTTCTTC. Its translation: CASSVEVSGSPHNEQFF. V gene TRBV9 combines with J gene TRBJ2-1; TRBD2 matches at 9 bases. Trimming at V came to 0 bases and at J to 5 bases, leaving 9 bases not matched to a gene. The CDR3 consists of 17 residues. CDR1 is SGDLS, CDR2 YYNGEE, per germline.

This sequence joins TRBV4-1 and TRBJ1-1, with unresolved D. The CDR3 loop spans 14 amino acids. Germline CDR1 and CDR2: MGHRA and YSYEKL. Trimming removed 1 base from V and 4 bases from J, with 10 bases in between. CDR3 bases: TGCGCCAGCAGCCAAGTGGCCAGCGCCACTGAAGCTTTCTTT. This sequence encodes CASSQVASATEAFF.

This chain uses TRBV6-2 or TRBV6-3 with TRBJ1-2; D gene ambiguous. The CDR3 loop spans 13 amino acids. Germline V gene data show CDR1 as MNHEY and CDR2 as SVGEGT. Trimming removed 6 bases at V and 0 bases at J, with 8 bases between. The CDR3 DNA is TGTGCCAGCAGCAAGGGAGCTAACTATGGCTACACCTTC. Translated, it gives CASSKGANYGYTF.